These 9 T cell receptor beta chains share one sample of origin, sequenced in a study of blood T cells in healthy people across ages. Then a second PCR, running about 7 to 11 cycles, was carried out with a sample-barcoded 5' primer and a J-beta primer mix. TCRdb recomputed calls from the 5' RACE reads with MiXCR, one row per CDR3 protein. The data show 600,000 or so distinct CDR3 sequences, around a fifth seen once. The specimen was blood. The receptors originated from an older man in good health.

V gene TRBV29-1 combines with J gene TRBJ2-3; 8 bases are a match to TRBD2. Germline V lookup: CDR1 SQVTM, CDR2 ANQGSEA. The CDR3 is made up of 11 amino acids. V was pared by 5 bases and J by 6 bases, with 1 base of the junction left unmatched. The CDR3 DNA follows: TGCAGCGTTCGGGAGGGGGATACGCAGTATTTT. Translated: CSVREGDTQYF.

The rearrangement links TRBV13 to TRBJ2-1, with D maybe TRBD2 (5 bases). V was pared by 2 bases and J by 1 base, with 18 bases between. In germline, CDR1 is PRHDT, CDR2 FYEKMQ (reference sequence). The CDR3 totals 18 residues. The CDR3: CASSLRSWTPKSYNEQFF. The CDR3 DNA follows: TGTGCCAGCAGCTTAAGATCTTGGACTCCGAAATCCTACAATGAGCAGTTCTTC.

The chain uses TRBV3-1 and TRBJ2-5, with 9 nucleotides matching TRBD2. This CDR3 comprises 17 residues. From germline, CDR1 is LGHDT and CDR2 YNNKEL (reference sequence). Trimming at V came to 3 bases and at J to 4 bases, leaving 12 bases not matched to a gene. The CDR3 DNA reads TGTGCCAGCAGCCAGCCTCTTAGCGGGGGCCCCTTAGAGACCCAGTACTTC. Protein product: CASSQPLSGGPLETQYF.

The V gene is TRBV7-2, the J gene TRBJ2-3; TRBD2 aligns across 7 bases. Looked up from germline, CDR1 is SGHTA and CDR2 is FQGNSA. V lost 2 bases to trimming and J lost 2 bases; unmatched junction nucleotides: 4. There are 15 residues in the CDR3. This chain's CDR3 is CASSLSGTYTDTQYF. The CDR3 nucleotides are TGTGCCAGCAGCTTAAGCGGGACCTACACAGATACGCAGTATTTT.

The gene calls are TRBV29-1 and TRBJ1-2, with D uncertain. The CDR3 runs to 14 residues. Germline CDR1 and CDR2: SQVTM and ANQGSEA. Trimming took off 1 base at V and 4 bases at J, with 13 bases between the two ends. CDR3 nucleotide sequence: TGCAGCGTTGAAGTCGGGAGCATGGGCTATGGCTACACCTTC. Its protein product is CSVEVGSMGYGYTF.

The CDR3 DNA follows: TGTGCCAGCAGATCTACGGACAGAGAAGAGACCCAGTACTTC. It codes for CASRSTDREETQYF. This chain links TRBV11-2 with TRBJ2-5; D is possibly TRBD1 (6 bases). The CDR3 has 14 amino acids. V shed 6 bases and J shed 3 bases, with 14 bases lying between them. Per the germline V gene, CDR1 is SGHAT and CDR2 is FQNNGV.

This clonotype showed up just a few times. The J gene is TRBJ2-5, the V gene TRBV6-6, with D possibly matching TRBD2 (5 bases). TRBJ2-1 matches the DNA end more closely, so the J call is doubtful. The CDR3 length is 14 residues. Germline-derived CDR1 and CDR2 are MNHNY and SVGAGI (reference sequence). The CDR3 spells CASSYNTRFNEQFF. CDR3 in DNA: TGTGCCAGCAGTTACAATACTAGATTTAATGAGCAGTTCTTC.

The sample holds many counts of this clonotype. V is TRBV7-3 and J is TRBJ2-1; 7 nucleotides line up with TRBD2. V was clipped by 2 bases and J by 0 bases; unmatched bases: 4. CDR1 is SGHTA and CDR2 is FQGTGA in the germline V gene. There are 16 residues in the CDR3. CDR3 amino acids: CASSLGASGSYNEQFF. CDR3 bases: TGTGCCAGCAGCTTAGGCGCTAGCGGCTCCTACAATGAGCAGTTCTTC.

The rearrangement links TRBV6-6 to TRBJ1-4; 10 bases fit TRBD1. This CDR3 comprises 16 residues. V was clipped by 5 bases and J by 5 bases; unmatched bases: 8. CDR1 and CDR2 from the germline V gene are MNHNY and SVGAGI (reference sequence). Written as DNA, the CDR3 is TGTGCCAGCAGTCCACTTGGACAGGGGGGAAATGAAAAACTGTTTTTT. It encodes CASSPLGQGGNEKLFF.